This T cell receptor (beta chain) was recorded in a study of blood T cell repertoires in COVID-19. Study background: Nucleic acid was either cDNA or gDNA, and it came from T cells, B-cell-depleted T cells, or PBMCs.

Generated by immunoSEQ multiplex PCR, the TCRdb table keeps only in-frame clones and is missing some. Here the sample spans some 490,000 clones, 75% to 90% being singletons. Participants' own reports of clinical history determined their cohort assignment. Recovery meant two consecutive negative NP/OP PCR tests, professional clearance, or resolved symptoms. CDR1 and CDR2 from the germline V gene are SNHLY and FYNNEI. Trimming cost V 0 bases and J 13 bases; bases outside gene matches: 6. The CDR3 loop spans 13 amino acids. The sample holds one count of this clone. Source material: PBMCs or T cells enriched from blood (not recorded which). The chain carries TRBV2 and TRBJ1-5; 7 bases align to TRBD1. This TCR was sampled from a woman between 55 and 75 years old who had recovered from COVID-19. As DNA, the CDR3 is TGTGCCAGCAGTGAAGCGGGGGTACAGGGGCAGCATTTT. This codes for CASSEAGVQGQHF.